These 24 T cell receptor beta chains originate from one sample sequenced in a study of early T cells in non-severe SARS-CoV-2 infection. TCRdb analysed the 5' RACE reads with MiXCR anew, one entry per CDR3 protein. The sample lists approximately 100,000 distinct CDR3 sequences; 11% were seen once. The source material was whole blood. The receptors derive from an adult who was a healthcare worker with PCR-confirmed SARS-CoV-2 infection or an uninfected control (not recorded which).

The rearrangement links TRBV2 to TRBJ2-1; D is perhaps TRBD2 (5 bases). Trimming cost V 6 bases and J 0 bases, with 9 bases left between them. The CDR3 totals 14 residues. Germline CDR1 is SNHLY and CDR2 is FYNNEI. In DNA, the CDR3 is TGTGCCAGCAGGAGCGGTAGCTCCTACAATGAGCAGTTCTTC. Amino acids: CASRSGSSYNEQFF.

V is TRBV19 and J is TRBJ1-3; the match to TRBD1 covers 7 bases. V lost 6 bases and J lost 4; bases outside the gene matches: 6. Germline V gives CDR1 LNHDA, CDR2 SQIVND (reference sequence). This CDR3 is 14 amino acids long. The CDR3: CASRPTGIGNTIYF. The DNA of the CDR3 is TGTGCCAGTAGACCGACAGGGATCGGAAACACCATATATTTT.

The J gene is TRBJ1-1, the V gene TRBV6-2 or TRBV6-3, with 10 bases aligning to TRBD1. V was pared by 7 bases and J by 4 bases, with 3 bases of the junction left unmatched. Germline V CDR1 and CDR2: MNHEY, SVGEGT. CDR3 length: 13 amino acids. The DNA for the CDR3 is TGTGCCAGCAAAGGACAGGGGGGCACTGAAGCTTTCTTT. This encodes CASKGQGGTEAFF.

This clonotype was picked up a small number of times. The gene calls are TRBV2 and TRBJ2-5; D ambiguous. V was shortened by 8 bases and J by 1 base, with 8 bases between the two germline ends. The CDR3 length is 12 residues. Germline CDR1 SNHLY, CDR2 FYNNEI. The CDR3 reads CASWVLQETQYF. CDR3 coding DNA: TGTGCCAGCTGGGTCCTCCAAGAGACCCAGTACTTC.

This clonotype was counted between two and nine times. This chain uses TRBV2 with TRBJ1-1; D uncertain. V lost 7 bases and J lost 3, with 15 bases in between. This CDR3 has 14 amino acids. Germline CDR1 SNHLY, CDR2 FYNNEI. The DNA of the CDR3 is TGTGCCAGCAAACCTGTCTCCTGGGACACTGAAGCTTTCTTT. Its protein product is CASKPVSWDTEAFF.

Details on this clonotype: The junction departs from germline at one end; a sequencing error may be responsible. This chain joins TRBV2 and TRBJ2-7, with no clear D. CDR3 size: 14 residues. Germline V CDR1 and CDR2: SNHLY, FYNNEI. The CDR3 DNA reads TGTGCCAGCAGTGACCCCCTGAGCTCCTACGAGCAGGACTTC. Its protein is CASSDPLSSYEQDF.

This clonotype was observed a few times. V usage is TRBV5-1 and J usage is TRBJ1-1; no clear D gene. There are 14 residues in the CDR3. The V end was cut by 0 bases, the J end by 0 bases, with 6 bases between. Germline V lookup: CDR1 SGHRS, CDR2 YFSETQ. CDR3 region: CASSLATMNTEAFF. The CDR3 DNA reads TGCGCCAGCAGCTTGGCGACAATGAACACTGAAGCTTTCTTT. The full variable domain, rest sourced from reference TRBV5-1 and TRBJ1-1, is KAGVTQTPRYLIKTRGQQVTLSCSPISGHRSVSWYQQTPGQGLQFLFEYFSETQRNKGNFPGRFSGRQFSNSRSEMNVSTLELGDSALYLCASSLATMNTEAFFGQGTRLTVV.

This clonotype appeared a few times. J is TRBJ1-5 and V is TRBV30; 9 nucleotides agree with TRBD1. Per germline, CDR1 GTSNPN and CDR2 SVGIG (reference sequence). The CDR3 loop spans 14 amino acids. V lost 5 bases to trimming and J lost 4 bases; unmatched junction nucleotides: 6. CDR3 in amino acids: CAWGRQGENQPQHF. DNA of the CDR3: TGTGCCTGGGGAAGACAGGGGGAAAATCAGCCCCAGCATTTT.

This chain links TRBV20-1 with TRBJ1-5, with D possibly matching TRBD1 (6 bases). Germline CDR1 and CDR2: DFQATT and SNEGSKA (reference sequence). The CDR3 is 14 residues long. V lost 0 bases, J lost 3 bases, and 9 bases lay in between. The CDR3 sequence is CSARDGQFNQPQHF. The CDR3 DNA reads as TGCAGTGCTAGAGATGGACAGTTCAATCAGCCCCAGCATTTT.

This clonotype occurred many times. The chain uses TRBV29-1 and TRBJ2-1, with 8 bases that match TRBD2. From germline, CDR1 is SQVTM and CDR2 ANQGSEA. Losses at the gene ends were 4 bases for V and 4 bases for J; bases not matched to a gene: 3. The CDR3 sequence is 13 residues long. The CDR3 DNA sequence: TGCAGCGTTGCCAGCGGGGGTTACAATGAGCAGTTCTTC. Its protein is CSVASGGYNEQFF.

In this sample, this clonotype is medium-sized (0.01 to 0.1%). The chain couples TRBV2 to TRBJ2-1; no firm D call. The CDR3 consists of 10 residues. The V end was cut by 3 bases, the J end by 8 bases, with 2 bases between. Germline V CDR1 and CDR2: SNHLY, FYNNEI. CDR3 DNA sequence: TGTGCCAGCAGTGATTATGAGCAGTTCTTC. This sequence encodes CASSDYEQFF.

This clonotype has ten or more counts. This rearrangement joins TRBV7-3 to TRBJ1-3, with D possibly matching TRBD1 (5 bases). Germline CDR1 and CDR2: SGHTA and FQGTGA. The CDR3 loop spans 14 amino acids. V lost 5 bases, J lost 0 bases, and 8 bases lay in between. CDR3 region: CASSPTDSGNTIYF. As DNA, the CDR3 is TGTGCCAGCAGCCCGACAGACTCTGGAAACACCATATATTTT.

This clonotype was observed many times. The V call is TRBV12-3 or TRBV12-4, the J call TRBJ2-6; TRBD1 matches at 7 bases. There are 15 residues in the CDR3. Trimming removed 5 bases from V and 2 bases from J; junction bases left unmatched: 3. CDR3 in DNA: TGTGCCAGCAGTCATACAGGGGCTGGGGCCAACGTCCTGACTTTC. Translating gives CASSHTGAGANVLTF.

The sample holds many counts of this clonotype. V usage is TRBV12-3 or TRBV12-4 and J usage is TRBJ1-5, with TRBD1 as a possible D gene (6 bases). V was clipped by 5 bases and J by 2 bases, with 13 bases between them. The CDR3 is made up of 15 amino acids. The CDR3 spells CASSQQGAGNQPQHF. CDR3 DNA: TGTGCCAGCAGTCAACAGGGTGCGGGCAATCAGCCCCAGCATTTT.

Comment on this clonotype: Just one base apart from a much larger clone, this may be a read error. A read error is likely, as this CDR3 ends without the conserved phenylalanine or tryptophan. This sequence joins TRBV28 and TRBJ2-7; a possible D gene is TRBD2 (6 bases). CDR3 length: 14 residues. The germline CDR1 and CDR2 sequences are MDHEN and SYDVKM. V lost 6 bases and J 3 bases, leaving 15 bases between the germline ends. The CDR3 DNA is TGTGCCAGCAGACGACTAGATTTCCGCTACGAGCAGTACTCC. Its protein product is CASRRLDFRYEQYS.

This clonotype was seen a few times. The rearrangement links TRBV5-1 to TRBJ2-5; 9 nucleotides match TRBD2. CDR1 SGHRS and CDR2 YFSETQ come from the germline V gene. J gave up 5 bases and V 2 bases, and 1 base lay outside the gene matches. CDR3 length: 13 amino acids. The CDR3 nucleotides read TGCGCCAGCAGCTTTAGCGGGAGTGAGACCCAGTACTTC. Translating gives CASSFSGSETQYF.

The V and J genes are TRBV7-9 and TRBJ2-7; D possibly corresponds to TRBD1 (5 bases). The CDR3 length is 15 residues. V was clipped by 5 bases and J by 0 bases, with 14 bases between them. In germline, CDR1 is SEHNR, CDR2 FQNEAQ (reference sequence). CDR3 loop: CASSQMDTSSYEQYF. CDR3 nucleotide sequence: TGTGCCAGCAGCCAAATGGACACCTCCTCCTACGAGCAGTACTTC.

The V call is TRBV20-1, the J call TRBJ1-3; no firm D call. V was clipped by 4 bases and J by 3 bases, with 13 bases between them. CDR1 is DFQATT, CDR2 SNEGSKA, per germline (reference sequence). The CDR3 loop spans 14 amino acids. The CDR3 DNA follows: TGCAGTGCTACCGACCCCTTGGGTGGAAACACCATATATTTT. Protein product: CSATDPLGGNTIYF.

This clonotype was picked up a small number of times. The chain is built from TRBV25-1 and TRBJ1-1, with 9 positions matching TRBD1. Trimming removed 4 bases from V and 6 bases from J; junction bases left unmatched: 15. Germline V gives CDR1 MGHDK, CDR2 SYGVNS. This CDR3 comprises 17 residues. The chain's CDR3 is CASSAPGTGFFVAEAFF. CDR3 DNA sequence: TGTGCCAGCAGTGCCCCCGGGACAGGGTTTTTCGTGGCTGAAGCTTTCTTT.

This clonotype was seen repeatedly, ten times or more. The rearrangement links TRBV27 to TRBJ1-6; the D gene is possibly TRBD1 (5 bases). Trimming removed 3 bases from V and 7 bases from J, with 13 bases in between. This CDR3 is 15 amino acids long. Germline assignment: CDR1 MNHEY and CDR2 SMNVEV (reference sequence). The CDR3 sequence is CASSFDRRINSPLHF. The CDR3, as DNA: TGTGCCAGCAGTTTCGACAGACGAATAAATTCACCCCTCCACTTT.

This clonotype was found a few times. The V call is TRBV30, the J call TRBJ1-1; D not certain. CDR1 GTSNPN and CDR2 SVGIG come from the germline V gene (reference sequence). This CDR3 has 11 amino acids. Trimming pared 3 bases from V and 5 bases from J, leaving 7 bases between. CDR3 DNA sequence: TGTGCCTGGAGGATAAATACTGAAGCTTTCTTT. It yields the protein CAWRINTEAFF.

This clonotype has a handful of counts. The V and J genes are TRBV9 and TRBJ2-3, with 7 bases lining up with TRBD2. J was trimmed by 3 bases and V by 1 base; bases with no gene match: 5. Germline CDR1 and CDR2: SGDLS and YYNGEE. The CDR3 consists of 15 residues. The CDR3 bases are TGTGCCAGCAGCGTACGCGGACTAGGAACAGATACGCAGTATTTT. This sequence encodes CASSVRGLGTDTQYF.

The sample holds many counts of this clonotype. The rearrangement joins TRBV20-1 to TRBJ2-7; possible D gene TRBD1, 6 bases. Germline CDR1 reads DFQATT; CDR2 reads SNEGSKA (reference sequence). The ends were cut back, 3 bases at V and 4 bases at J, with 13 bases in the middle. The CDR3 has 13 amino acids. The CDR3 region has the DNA TGCAGTGCTAGTCCCCGGACAGCTTACGAGCAGTACTTC. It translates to CSASPRTAYEQYF.

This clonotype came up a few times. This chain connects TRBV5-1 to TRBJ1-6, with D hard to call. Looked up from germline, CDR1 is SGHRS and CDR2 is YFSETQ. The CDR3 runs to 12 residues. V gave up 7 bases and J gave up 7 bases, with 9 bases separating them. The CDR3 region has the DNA TGCGCCAGCTCGAAGGGCAATTCACCCCTCCACTTT. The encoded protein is CASSKGNSPLHF.